Sequencing of this T cell receptor beta chain was carried out in a study of vaccination and CD4 T cells after COVID-19. This sample's treatment: roughly 10-day PBMC culture with coronavirus spike peptide pools or control peptides (ViraFEST assay). At the Johns Hopkins FTIC core, DNA taken from cultured CD4+ T cells was sequenced by way of the Oncomine TCR Beta short-read assay. TCRdb itself ran the PCR reads through MiXCR, one entry per CDR3 protein. The sample holds about 4,600 distinct CDR3 sequences, 40% to 55% seen once. Details on this clonotype: The antigen is not known.

V was pared by 2 bases and J by 1 base, with 6 bases between. The CDR3 sequence is 13 residues long. Germline V CDR1 and CDR2: SGHRS, YFSETQ. V gene TRBV5-1 combines with J gene TRBJ1-1; D is undetermined. The sample taken for sequencing was CD4+ T cells from blood, cultured in vitro. This TCR was sampled from a human donor who had recovered from COVID-19. The CDR3: CASSFYRNTEAFF. The DNA of the CDR3 is TGCGCCAGCAGCTTCTACAGGAACACTGAAGCTTTCTTT.